A single TCR beta chain is shown here with its context. This clonotype was seen many times. Its recognized antigen is unknown. Base quality data are lacking; no much larger clone is found one base away. For a library built for alpha chains, this beta chain is a stray read; little rests on its size. Libraries were constructed by 5' RACE. The listed sequencing device is NextSeq 500. In the TCR library protocol, a unique molecular identifier was attached to each TCR cDNA molecule so that PCR and sequencing errors could be corrected. The original pipeline was this. TCR identification, UMI-based error correction and CDR3 extraction were performed with Decombinator tools. Expanded TCRs were defined as those above a frequency of 2 per 1,000, corresponding to the top 1% of the tumor frequency distribution. Expanded tumor TCRs statistically deemed absent (corrected P<0.05) from at least one tumor region were classed as regional, and all other expanded tumor TCRs were classed as ubiquitous. Rényi diversity was computed with the R vegan package after subsampling each repertoire 100 times to 5,000 TCRs. CDR3 similarity networks were constructed using string-kernel similarity of amino acid triplets, with links drawn between CDR3s whose pairwise similarity was above 0.82. TCRdb took the public reads, trimmed them with fastp at Q25, ran MiXCR for clone calling and kept in-frame beta chains. Rows are unified per CDR3 protein, each entry keeping the most common DNA and genes. TCRdb, not the authors, supplied the V and J calls. This sample is represented by thousands of distinct CDR3 sequences; about 13% of them were singletons. Around 15% of the sample rests with the top ten.

The time point tag for this specimen amounts to: sample taken at primary tumor resection. Samples were obtained from 72 patients with early-stage, untreated non-small cell lung cancer from the lung TRACERx cohort. Whole RNA extracted from tumor and nontumor lung tissue, or from cryopreserved PBMC samples, was used for TCR sequencing without cell sorting. A patient was chosen for TCR sequencing only when enough RNA was available from at least two tumor regions. Before being selected, tumor and adjacent nontumor lung specimens were reviewed by a lung pathologist. CDR1 and CDR2 are drawn from the germline V gene: SQVTM, ANQGSEA. The CDR3, from cysteine to phenylalanine, totals 15 residues. Left in the record is the CDR3 DNA by itself, 45 bases read in frame from the first base. Trimming accounts for 3 bases at V and 4 bases at J, while the number of junction bases matched to no gene is 11. The sample is drawn from a study of spatial heterogeneity in lung cancer (dated by TCRdb to between 2018 and 2021). As for the study more broadly: More beta-chain than alpha-chain transcripts were consistently detected, likely reflecting higher beta-chain transcript abundance. In tumor regions, TCR transcript counts showed a strong correlation with a T cell transcriptional module score derived from matched bulk RNA-seq. In the raw uncorrected reads, each unique combination of TCR and UMI appeared more than ten times on average. TCR alpha and beta repertoires were quantitatively compared across multiple tumor regions, matched nontumor lung and blood in non-small cell lung cancer. The study linked features of the TCR repertoire to counts of nonsynonymous mutations, which were determined by whole-exome sequencing of tumor tissue. At surgery, both alpha and beta chains were TCR-sequenced in fewer than 250 tumor regions, approximately 64 matched nontumor lung samples and 50 to 60 PBMC samples.

On the study overall, not on this receptor specifically: Counts of ubiquitous and regional expanded TCRs were found to correlate with counts of ubiquitous and regional nonsynonymous mutations, respectively. The number of expanded intratumoral alpha and beta TCRs correlated with the tumor nonsynonymous mutation count. TCR-seq coverage of tumor T cells was estimated at only approximately 7% for alpha chains and around 14% for beta chains. Additional single-cell paired TCR alpha and beta sequencing was considered necessary to confirm, at a functional level, the hypothesis that regional TCRs recognize regional mutations.

Recombination connected TRBV29-1 to TRBJ1-1, with 7 central nucleotides matching TRBD1. Sequenced material: lung tumor tissue, taken at surgery. The source of this sequence is a male donor with early-stage non-small cell lung cancer. The DNA reads as follows: TGCAGCGTTGACCAAATTACAGGGGCCTCCACTGAAGCTTTCTTT. Its protein product is CSVDQITGASTEAFF.